This TCR beta chain is drawn from a study of shared clonotypes between healthy human individuals. The table came from immunoSEQ multiplex PCR; TCRdb's copy has only in-frame clones and leaves some out. The sample carries roughly 2.6 million clones, 85% to 95% recorded once. The specimen was naive CD4+ T cells sorted from blood. Subset defined: CD45RA+ positively selected. This receptor was taken from a man younger than 35 in good health.

The CDR3 coding sequence is TGTGCCTGGAGTGGCGGAGGGACTTCCAACAATGAGCAGTTCTTC. Amino acid sequence: CAWSGGGTSNNEQFF. The V and J genes are TRBV30 and TRBJ2-1; TRBD2 might be the D (6 bases). V was pared by 1 base and J by 5 bases, with 15 bases between. The CDR3 has 15 amino acids. The germline CDR1 and CDR2 sequences are GTSNPN and SVGIG (reference sequence).